The present entry profiles one TCR beta chain with its context. The data derive from a study of T cell responses to AZD1222 COVID-19 vaccine. Clones were sequenced by immunoSEQ multiplex PCR, and TCRdb holds only the in-frame ones, with some missing. The sample has approximately 180,000 clones, over 85% seen once. The CDR3 is made up of 16 amino acids. The ends were cut back, 4 bases at V and 3 bases at J, with 19 bases in the middle. Per germline, CDR1 LNHDA and CDR2 SQIVND (reference sequence). The chain carries TRBV19 and TRBJ2-7; D is perhaps TRBD1 or TRBD2 (5 bases each). Sequenced material: peripheral blood, taken 28 days after the second dose of the MenACWY control vaccine. The source is an adult who received the MenACWY meningococcal vaccine as a control. The CDR3 loop is CASSTRELGQGYEQYF. The CDR3 DNA reads as TGTGCCAGTAGTACCCGGGAACTCGGACAAGGCTACGAGCAGTACTTC.